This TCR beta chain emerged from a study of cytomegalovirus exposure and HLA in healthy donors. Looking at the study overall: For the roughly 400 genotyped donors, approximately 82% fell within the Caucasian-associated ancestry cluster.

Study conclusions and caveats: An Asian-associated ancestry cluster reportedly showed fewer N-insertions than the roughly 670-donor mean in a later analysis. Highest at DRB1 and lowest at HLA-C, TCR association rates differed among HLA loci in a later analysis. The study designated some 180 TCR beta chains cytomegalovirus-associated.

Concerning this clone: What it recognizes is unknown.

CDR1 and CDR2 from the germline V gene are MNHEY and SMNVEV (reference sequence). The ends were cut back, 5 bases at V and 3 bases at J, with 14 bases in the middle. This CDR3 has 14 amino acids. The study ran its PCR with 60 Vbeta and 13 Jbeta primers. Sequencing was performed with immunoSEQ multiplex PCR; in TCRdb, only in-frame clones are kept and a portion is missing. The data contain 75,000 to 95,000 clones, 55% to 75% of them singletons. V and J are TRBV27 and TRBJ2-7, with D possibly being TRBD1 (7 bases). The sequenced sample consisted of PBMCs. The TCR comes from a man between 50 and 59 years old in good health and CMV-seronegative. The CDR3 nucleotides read TGTGCCAGCAGTCCATACAGGGGACTCTACGAGCAGTACTTC. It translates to CASSPYRGLYEQYF.